One sample yielded the 17 T cell receptor beta chains listed below, sequenced in a study of T cell responses to AZD1222 COVID-19 vaccine. The table came from immunoSEQ multiplex PCR; TCRdb's copy has only in-frame clones and leaves some out. The sample has hundreds of thousands of clones, about 93% seen once. Sequences were derived from peripheral blood, sampled on day 0 of MenACWY control vaccination. All receptors derive from an adult in good health.

V gene TRBV4-1 combines with J gene TRBJ2-3; 7 bases line up with TRBD2. CDR3 length: 12 amino acids. V lost 3 bases and J lost 6; bases outside the gene matches: 0. Germline assignment: CDR1 MGHRA and CDR2 YSYEKL. The CDR3 protein is CASSQGGDTQYF. CDR3 DNA: TGCGCCAGCAGCCAGGGAGGGGATACGCAGTATTTT.

The V and J genes are TRBV6-5 and TRBJ2-2, with D maybe TRBD1 (5 bases). This CDR3 spans 15 amino acids. V lost 6 bases, J lost 7 bases, and 18 bases lay in between. Per the germline V gene, CDR1 is MNHEY and CDR2 is SVGAGI. The CDR3 DNA follows: TGTGCCAGCAGACGAAGACAGAGCAGGCACGGGGAGCTGTTTTTT. It specifies CASRRRQSRHGELFF.

The chain combines TRBV3-1 (or the pseudogene TRBV3-2) with TRBJ1-3, with D unresolved. V lost 1 base, J lost 0 bases, and 10 bases lay in between. In germline, CDR1 is LGHDT, CDR2 YNNKEL (reference sequence). The CDR3 sequence is 16 residues long. The CDR3 here is CASSQVFGSSGNTIYF. CDR3 nucleotide sequence: TGTGCCAGCAGCCAAGTGTTCGGGAGCTCTGGAAACACCATATATTTT.

The chain employs TRBV5-5 and TRBJ1-6; 11 bases are a match to TRBD1. J lost 9 bases, V lost 4 bases, and 6 bases had no gene match. This CDR3 has 15 residues. CDR1 is SGHKS, CDR2 YYEKEE, per germline (reference sequence). CDR3 coding DNA: TGTGCCAGCAGCCGGCCCGGGACAGGGGGTTCACCCCTCCACTTT. Its translation is CASSRPGTGGSPLHF.

The chain carries TRBV5-1 and TRBJ1-3, with 8 nucleotides matching TRBD1. J gave up 0 bases and V 1 base, and 6 bases lay outside the gene matches. Germline loops: CDR1 SGHRS, CDR2 YFSETQ. There are 17 residues in the CDR3. In DNA, the CDR3 is TGCGCCAGCAGCTTGCCAGGGACAGGCGACTCTGGAAACACCATATATTTT. Its translation is CASSLPGTGDSGNTIYF.

Worth noting for this clone: Germline and junction disagree at one end, which may indicate a read error. The rearrangement uses TRBV30 and TRBJ1-4, with no clear D. The CDR3 contains 14 residues. Germline CDR1 and CDR2: GTSNPN and SVGIG (reference sequence). The CDR3 here is CDWSEGGPDEKLFF. The CDR3 DNA is TGTGACTGGAGTGAGGGTGGGCCGGATGAAAAACTGTTTTTT.

The genes are TRBV25-1 and TRBJ2-7, with 8 bases lining up with TRBD2. The CDR3 length is 15 residues. CDR1 MGHDK and CDR2 SYGVNS come from the germline V gene. V was pared by 3 bases and J by 3 bases, with 7 bases of the junction left unmatched. CDR3 sequence (DNA): TGTGCCAGCAGTGATGGGCGGGGGGACGGCTACGAGCAGTACTTC. This translates into CASSDGRGDGYEQYF.

The table lists this clone with a count of one. The sample has other DNA sequences that encode this CDR3 too. The rearrangement links TRBV5-4 to TRBJ1-4; a weak D match, TRBD1 (6 bases). Deletions cut 0 bases from V and 0 bases from J, with 6 bases between. CDR1 SGHNT and CDR2 YYREEE come from the germline V gene (reference sequence). This CDR3 contains 15 residues. Written as DNA, the CDR3 is TGTGCCAGCAGCTTGGCAGGGGCAACTAATGAAAAACTGTTTTTT. Amino acids: CASSLAGATNEKLFF.

J is TRBJ2-3 and V is TRBV5-4, with unresolved D. The CDR3 spans 13 residues. The ends were cut back, 0 bases at V and 0 bases at J, with 2 bases in the middle. Germline-derived CDR1 and CDR2 are SGHNT and YYREEE (reference sequence). The CDR3 reads CASSLESTDTQYF. Written as DNA, the CDR3 is TGTGCCAGCAGCTTGGAGAGCACAGATACGCAGTATTTT.

The chain recombines TRBV2 with TRBJ1-5; D is unclear. The CDR3 contains 14 residues. Looked up from germline, CDR1 is SNHLY and CDR2 is FYNNEI. Trimming removed 6 bases at V and 0 bases at J, with 9 bases between. DNA for the CDR3: TGTGCCAGCAGCATATGGTATAGCAATCAGCCCCAGCATTTT. Translated, it gives CASSIWYSNQPQHF.

This chain joins TRBV7-8 and TRBJ1-1; D remains ambiguous. CDR3 length: 14 residues. Germline V gives CDR1 SGHVS, CDR2 FQNEAQ. Trimming pared 5 bases from V and 3 bases from J, leaving 13 bases between. The CDR3 spells CASSRTLRDTEAFF. As DNA, the CDR3 is TGTGCCAGCAGCCGGACTCTAAGGGACACTGAAGCTTTCTTT. Variable domain in full (rest from reference TRBV7-8 and TRBJ1-1): GAGVSQSPRYKVAKRGQDVALRCDPISGHVSLFWYQQALGQGPEFLTYFQNEAQLDKSGLPSDRFFAERPEGSVSTLKIQRTQQEDSAVYLCASSRTLRDTEAFFGQGTRLTVV.

The V call is TRBV29-1, the J call TRBJ1-1; 11 bases line up with TRBD1. CDR3 size: 14 residues. Germline V CDR1 and CDR2: SQVTM, ANQGSEA. The ends lost 6 bases at V and 4 bases at J; junction bases unmatched: 7. DNA of the CDR3: TGCAGCGTAGGACAGGGGGCGCTCGGCACTGAAGCTTTCTTT. Translating it yields CSVGQGALGTEAFF. The variable domain in full, with the rest retrieved from reference TRBV29-1 and TRBJ1-1, is SAVISQKPSRDICQRGTSLTIQCQVDSQVTMMFWYRQQPGQSLTLIATANQGSEATYESGFVIDKFPISRPNLTFSTLTVSNMSPEDSSIYLCSVGQGALGTEAFFGQGTRLTVV.

The gene calls are TRBV28 and TRBJ2-7; 9 bases fit TRBD1. CDR3 length: 14 amino acids. The V gene's germline CDR1 is MDHEN and CDR2 SYDVKM. The V segment lost 4 bases and the J segment 2 bases; nucleotides outside the gene matches: 3. In DNA form, the CDR3 reads TGTGCCAGCAGTTCGGGACAGGGAGCCTACGAGCAGTACTTC. Protein: CASSSGQGAYEQYF.

Only a few counts were recorded for this clone. The genes are TRBV21-1 and TRBJ2-7; the D segment call TRBD1 is taken from the table without a DNA check. TRBV21-1 is noted as a pseudogene. The CDR3 sequence is 17 residues long. CDR3 amino acids: CASSKAGVAVIGYEQYF. DNA for the CDR3: TGTGCCAGCAGCAAAGCAGGGGTTGCAGTAATAGGCTACGAGCAGTACTTC.

The chain uses TRBV11-2 and TRBJ1-2; TRBD1 might be the D (6 bases). In germline, CDR1 is SGHAT, CDR2 FQNNGV. The CDR3 consists of 17 residues. Trimming cost V 1 base and J 0 bases, with 15 bases left between them. In DNA, the CDR3 is TGTGCCAGCAGCTTAGTCGGGGGGGGCAGGTCTAACTATGGCTACACCTTC. Residues: CASSLVGGGRSNYGYTF.

The V call is TRBV19, the J call TRBJ2-7; D is perhaps TRBD2 (6 bases). This CDR3 spans 15 amino acids. V was pared by 0 bases and J by 0 bases, with 9 bases between. Germline assignment: CDR1 LNHDA and CDR2 SQIVND (reference sequence). CDR3 loop: CASSIDRGISYEQYF. The CDR3 DNA sequence: TGTGCCAGTAGTATAGATCGGGGGATCTCCTACGAGCAGTACTTC.

This rearrangement joins TRBV5-1 to TRBJ2-2; TRBD1 agrees at 7 bases. CDR3 length equals 15 residues. CDR1 and CDR2 (germline): SGHRS, YFSETQ. V lost 4 bases, J lost 4 bases, and 7 bases stayed unmatched. The DNA for the CDR3 is TGCGCCAGCAGCCCCTGGGACAGCCTCACCGGGGAGCTGTTTTTT. Protein product: CASSPWDSLTGELFF.